The 29 T cell receptor beta chains in this list originate from one sample, sequenced in a study of shared clonotypes between healthy human individuals. Assay: immunoSEQ multiplex PCR; the TCRdb copy retains only in-frame clones and omits some. The sample lists around 1.6 million clones; 98% were seen once. The sample was naive CD4+ T cells sorted from blood. Subset in this sample: CD45RA+ positively selected. Every receptor here comes from a young man in good health.

V usage is TRBV2 and J usage is TRBJ1-5, with 8 bases fitting TRBD1. In germline, CDR1 is SNHLY, CDR2 FYNNEI. The CDR3 has 15 residues. Trimming cost V 4 bases and J 3 bases; bases outside gene matches: 5. The CDR3 DNA follows: TGTGCCAGCAGTGCGTGGACAGGGTACAATCAGCCCCAGCATTTT. Its translation: CASSAWTGYNQPQHF.

This clone was recorded once. V is TRBV4-3 and J is TRBJ2-5; 7 nucleotides line up with TRBD1. CDR3 length: 15 residues. The trim removed 2 bases at V and 5 bases at J, leaving 8 bases unmatched. Looked up from germline, CDR1 is LGHNA and CDR2 is YSLEER. The CDR3 coding sequence is TGCGCCAGCAGCCAACGACCTGACAGGGTCGAGACCCAGTACTTC. It codes for CASSQRPDRVETQYF.

This chain links TRBV5-1 with TRBJ2-3; no definite D call. This CDR3 region has 17 residues. The germline V gene has CDR1 SGHRS and CDR2 YFSETQ. Trimming shortened V by 4 bases and J by 1 base, and 19 bases separated the two germline ends. The CDR3 protein is CASSIGPQKGGTDTQYF. Here the CDR3 DNA reads TGCGCCAGCAGCATAGGACCCCAAAAGGGTGGCACAGATACGCAGTATTTT.

The rearrangement uses TRBV2 and TRBJ2-5; the D gene is possibly TRBD2 (5 bases). The CDR3 loop spans 12 amino acids. V lost 10 bases to trimming and J lost 8 bases, with 17 bases between them. CDR1 is SNHLY and CDR2 is FYNNEI in the germline V gene. In nucleotides, the CDR3 is TGTGCCATTACGCTGGAGGTCGGAACCCAGTACTTC. Amino acids: CAITLEVGTQYF.

The chain recombines TRBV11-2 with TRBJ2-3; 10 nucleotides line up with TRBD1. Unmatched junction bases numbered 8, after V lost 5 bases and J lost 3 bases. There are 16 residues in the CDR3. CDR1 is SGHAT and CDR2 is FQNNGV in the germline V gene. CDR3: CASSRTGQGWTDTQYF. The CDR3 bases are TGTGCCAGCAGCCGCACGGGACAGGGGTGGACAGATACGCAGTATTTT.

V is TRBV27 and J is TRBJ2-7, with 9 bases identical to TRBD1. CDR1 is MNHEY, CDR2 SMNVEV, per germline (reference sequence). V was pared by 3 bases and J by 2 bases, with 17 bases of the junction left unmatched. The CDR3 extends over 19 amino acids. The chain's CDR3 is CASSFRPNTGGAGPYEQYF. CDR3 coding DNA: TGTGCCAGCAGTTTTCGGCCCAATACAGGGGGCGCGGGTCCCTACGAGCAGTACTTC.

The genes are TRBV5-1 and TRBJ1-2, with D uncertain. Germline-derived CDR1 and CDR2 are SGHRS and YFSETQ. V lost 4 bases to trimming and J lost 5 bases, with 15 bases between them. The CDR3 runs 14 residues. CDR3 sequence reads: CASSLTIDFYGYTF. The CDR3 DNA reads as TGCGCCAGCAGCCTGACCATCGATTTTTATGGCTACACCTTC.

This rearrangement joins TRBV28 to TRBJ2-7; maybe TRBD2 (7 bases). This CDR3 is 16 amino acids long. Germline lookup yields CDR1 MDHEN and CDR2 SYDVKM. V lost 2 bases and J lost 0, with 14 bases in between. CDR3 DNA: TGTGCCAGCAGTTTAGGGGGAGGGGGTCGCTCCTACGAGCAGTACTTC. Its translation: CASSLGGGGRSYEQYF.

The chain combines TRBV5-1 with TRBJ2-7; D might be TRBD1 (6 bases). CDR3 length: 15 residues. The V end was cut by 2 bases, the J end by 2 bases, with 14 bases between. Germline CDR1 SGHRS, CDR2 YFSETQ. CDR3 nucleotides: TGCGCCAGCAGCTTCGGGACACCCCAGGCCTACGAGCAGTACTTC. The encoded protein is CASSFGTPQAYEQYF.

The rearrangement uses TRBV5-1 and TRBJ2-1; TRBD2 matches 10 bases. Germline-derived CDR1 and CDR2 are SGHRS and YFSETQ. J gave up 6 bases and V 5 bases, and 8 bases lay outside the gene matches. The CDR3 is 15 amino acids. CDR3 bases: TGCGCCAGCAGGTGGGGGGCTAGCGGGAGCAATGAGCAGTTCTTC. It is translated as CASRWGASGSNEQFF. The entire variable domain, with the rest obtained from reference TRBV5-1 and TRBJ2-1, is as follows: KAGVTQTPRYLIKTRGQQVTLSCSPISGHRSVSWYQQTPGQGLQFLFEYFSETQRNKGNFPGRFSGRQFSNSRSEMNVSTLELGDSALYLCASRWGASGSNEQFFGPGTRLTVL.

Here the CDR3 reads CASSLVGTTGYEQYF. DNA for the CDR3: TGTGCCAGCAGTTTAGTCGGGACAACCGGGTACGAGCAGTACTTC. The rearrangement joins TRBV28 to TRBJ2-7, with D maybe TRBD1 (6 bases). Trimming left V 2 bases short and J 4 bases short, with 15 bases between. Per germline, CDR1 MDHEN and CDR2 SYDVKM. The CDR3 is made up of 15 amino acids.

The chain joins TRBV18 to TRBJ2-2; 11 bases agree with TRBD2. The CDR3 is made up of 16 amino acids. In germline, CDR1 is KGHSH, CDR2 LQKENI. The J segment lost 3 bases and the V segment lost 1 base, leaving 1 base of the junction unmatched. In nucleotides, the CDR3 is TGTGCCAGCTCACCACTGACTAGCGGGGACACCGGGGAGCTGTTTTTT. Translated: CASSPLTSGDTGELFF.

The chain recombines TRBV5-4 with TRBJ2-1, with no clear D. CDR1 and CDR2 (germline): SGHNT, YYREEE (reference sequence). The CDR3 has 12 residues. V shed 6 bases and J shed 4 bases, with 8 bases lying between them. The CDR3 region is CASTAKYNEQFF. The CDR3 DNA is TGTGCCAGCACCGCCAAATACAATGAGCAGTTCTTC.

DNA for the CDR3: TGTGCCAGCAGCTTATGGTGGGAGGGCCTGTACGAGCAGTACTTC. It yields the protein CASSLWWEGLYEQYF. The chain is built from TRBV11-2 and TRBJ2-7; 7 bases fit TRBD2. Germline V gene lookup returns CDR1 SGHAT and CDR2 FQNNGV. CDR3 length: 15 residues. The trim removed 2 bases at V and 4 bases at J, leaving 8 bases unmatched.

V is TRBV6-4 and J is TRBJ2-3, with 9 bases that match TRBD2. Germline V lookup: CDR1 MRHNA, CDR2 SNTAGT. The junction had 10 bases not matched to a gene; V was cut back by 6 bases and J by 6 bases. There are 15 residues in the CDR3. CDR3 nucleotides: TGTGCCAGCAGCGCCGTAGCGGGAGTTGCGGATACGCAGTATTTT. Amino acids: CASSAVAGVADTQYF.

The V gene is TRBV29-1, the J gene TRBJ2-7; 7 bases line up with TRBD2. The J segment lost 9 bases and the V segment lost 6 bases, leaving 17 bases of the junction unmatched. This CDR3 comprises 14 residues. Germline loops: CDR1 SQVTM, CDR2 ANQGSEA. CDR3 nucleotide sequence: TGCAGCGTAAAGGGACTGACGAGCGGGGTGGGGCAGTACTTC. Translating gives CSVKGLTSGVGQYF.

The V call is TRBV30, the J call TRBJ1-1; 7 bases map to TRBD1. The CDR3 runs 16 residues. The trim removed 1 base at V and 0 bases at J, leaving 8 bases unmatched. In germline, CDR1 is GTSNPN, CDR2 SVGIG (reference sequence). The CDR3 is CAWSETQTGMNTEAFF. CDR3 bases: TGTGCCTGGAGTGAAACCCAGACAGGGATGAACACTGAAGCTTTCTTT.

The chain uses TRBV4-1 and TRBJ1-1; D may be TRBD1 (6 bases). In germline, CDR1 is MGHRA, CDR2 YSYEKL. V was cut by 6 bases and J by 0 bases, with 8 bases left in between. The CDR3 runs 13 residues. The CDR3 DNA follows: TGCGCCAGCAGAGGACAGATGAACACTGAAGCTTTCTTT. This codes for CASRGQMNTEAFF.

The chain uses TRBV7-2 and TRBJ1-4; D gene uncertain. Germline values: CDR1 SGHTA, CDR2 FQGNSA. The CDR3 is made up of 12 amino acids. V lost 3 bases and J 8 bases, leaving 7 bases between the germline ends. The CDR3, as DNA: TGTGCCAGCAGCTTTGGCAAGGAAAAACTGTTTTTT. Amino acids: CASSFGKEKLFF.

The chain uses TRBV7-2 and TRBJ1-2; D not certain. Germline V gene data show CDR1 as SGHTA and CDR2 as FQGNSA. V dropped 5 bases and J dropped 8 bases, with 21 bases sitting between them. CDR3 length equals 15 residues. The CDR3 here is CASSLFVATLGGYTF. CDR3 DNA sequence: TGTGCCAGCAGCCTGTTCGTCGCTACCCTCGGGGGCTACACCTTC.

As DNA, the CDR3 is TGTGCCAGTAGTATAGGGGGAGGGGGTTACATGAACACTGAAGCTTTCTTT. The encoded protein is CASSIGGGGYMNTEAFF. This chain connects TRBV19 to TRBJ1-1, with a tentative D call TRBD1 (6 bases). Per the germline V gene, CDR1 is LNHDA and CDR2 is SQIVND (reference sequence). The ends were cut back, 1 base at V and 0 bases at J, with 15 bases in the middle. There are 17 residues in the CDR3.

Comment on this clone: The same CDR3 can be traced to other DNA sequences in this sample. The chain carries TRBV18 and TRBJ1-1; D remains ambiguous. Germline V gene sequence: CDR1 KGHSH, CDR2 LQKENI. Trimming stripped 2 bases from V and 5 bases from J, with 9 bases between. This CDR3 comprises 13 residues. The chain's CDR3 is CASSPKGLTEAFF. Here the CDR3 DNA reads TGTGCCAGCTCACCAAAAGGTTTGACTGAAGCTTTCTTT.

This clone was counted a single time. The CDR3 here is CASRNSGTSVRTQYF. In DNA, the CDR3 is TGTGCCAGCAGAAACTCCGGGACTAGCGTGAGAACGCAGTATTTT. The chain employs TRBV28 and TRBJ2-3, with 10 bases identical to TRBD2. Unmatched junction bases numbered 12, after V lost 6 bases and J lost 9 bases. The CDR3 runs 15 residues. From germline, CDR1 is MDHEN and CDR2 SYDVKM.

This clone was detected once. This rearrangement joins TRBV6-4 to TRBJ2-3; possibly TRBD2 for D (6 bases). The germline V gene has CDR1 MRHNA and CDR2 SNTAGT. Trimming left V 2 bases short and J 0 bases short, with 18 bases between. This CDR3 is built from 18 residues. CDR3 protein: CASSDPGTHDRSTDTQYF. In DNA, the CDR3 is TGTGCCAGCAGTGACCCCGGGACTCACGATCGAAGCACAGATACGCAGTATTTT.

As regards this clone: The junction differs from germline at one of its ends, possibly a read error. This specimen includes other DNA sequences encoding the same CDR3. The rearrangement links TRBV19 to TRBJ1-2, with 11 positions matching TRBD1. CDR3 length equals 17 residues. Germline CDR1 is LNHDA and CDR2 is SQIVND (reference sequence). CDR3 amino acids: CASSIDPHGQGANGYTF. The CDR3 DNA reads TGTGCCAGTAGTATAGATCCCCATGGACAGGGGGCGAACGGCTATACCTTC.

The CDR3 sequence is CASSSRWDRKKEKLFF. For the CDR3, the DNA is TGTGCCAGCAGCTCGCGCTGGGACAGGAAAAAGGAAAAACTGTTTTTT. The rearrangement joins TRBV7-8 to TRBJ1-4; 8 bases map to TRBD1. The CDR3 loop spans 16 amino acids. The V gene's germline CDR1 is SGHVS and CDR2 FQNEAQ. Trimming removed 4 bases from V and 8 bases from J; junction bases left unmatched: 12.

CDR3 amino acids: CASSLAAGGLYNEQFF. The CDR3 nucleotides are TGTGCCAGCAGCTTAGCGGCGGGAGGCTTGTACAATGAGCAGTTCTTC. The chain has TRBV7-9 and TRBJ2-1, with 8 bases aligning to TRBD2. The CDR3 consists of 16 residues. Germline V gives CDR1 SEHNR, CDR2 FQNEAQ (reference sequence). The V segment lost 0 bases and the J segment 4 bases; nucleotides outside the gene matches: 5.

The V gene is TRBV7-9, the J gene TRBJ2-7; D is uncertain. With 0 bases removed from V and 4 bases from J, the gap between germline ends came to 7 bases. Germline loops: CDR1 SEHNR, CDR2 FQNEAQ (reference sequence). The CDR3 is 13 amino acids. The CDR3 coding sequence is TGTGCCAGCAGCTTAGCGCGAGCTTACGAGCAGTACTTC. It encodes CASSLARAYEQYF.

The rearrangement joins TRBV14 to TRBJ2-3; TRBD1 matches 9 bases. The CDR3 has 14 residues. Germline values: CDR1 SGHDN, CDR2 FVKESK. With 4 bases clipped from V and 4 bases from J, the junction kept 3 bases outside the gene matches. The CDR3 DNA is TGTGCCAGCAGCCGATGGACAGGGGCAGATACGCAGTATTTT. Translating gives CASSRWTGADTQYF. The full variable domain, its missing parts supplied by reference TRBV14 and TRBJ2-3, is EAGVTQFPSHSVIEKGQTVTLRCDPISGHDNLYWYRRVMGKEIKFLLHFVKESKQDESGMPNNRFLAERTGGTYSTLKVQPAELEDSGVYFCASSRWTGADTQYFGPGTRLTVL.